This is a list of T cell receptor beta chains from one sample in a study of shared clonotypes between healthy human individuals. TCRdb's table, derived via immunoSEQ multiplex PCR, lists solely in-frame clones and lacks some. This table holds 2 million to 2.5 million clones, 85% to 95% found once. Sequencing was done on a sample of naive CD4+ T cells from PBMCs. These receptors were collected from a man younger than 30 in good health. Some clones in this sample may be carry-over from other donors' samples. The CDR3 runs from the conserved cysteine through the conserved F or W. D genes are given only for firm matches. Expanded clones are given a class, and other clones once, few, many or no size at all.

>TRBV28|TRBJ1-5|TRBD1|.
CASSLGQGQPQHF
TGTGCCAGCAGTTTGGGACAGGGACAGCCCCAGCATTTT
>TRBV6-1|TRBJ2-5|.|.
CASSAIQETQYF
TGTGCCAGCAGCGCGATTCAAGAGACCCAGTACTTC
>TRBV19|TRBJ1-1|.|few
CASSMAVEAFF
TGTGCCAGTAGTATGGCGGTGGAAGCTTTCTTT
>TRBV28|TRBJ2-7|.|.
CASSLLSGGGYEQYF
TGTGCCAGCAGTTTATTGTCGGGCGGAGGCTACGAGCAGTACTTC
>TRBV7-9|TRBJ2-1|TRBD2|.
CASSLYSGRVNEQFF
TGTGCCAGCAGCTTATATAGCGGGAGGGTCAATGAGCAGTTCTTC
>TRBV7-2|TRBJ2-1|.|.
CASSSATEGEQFF
TGTGCCAGCAGCTCAGCGACAGAAGGTGAGCAGTTCTTC
>TRBV5-6|TRBJ2-5|TRBD2|.
CASSHGTSGSQETQYF
TGTGCCAGCAGCCACGGGACTAGCGGGTCTCAAGAGACCCAGTACTTC
>TRBV28|TRBJ1-3|.|.
CASSLGGSRSGNTIYF
TGTGCCAGCAGTCTGGGGGGGAGCCGCTCTGGAAACACCATATATTTT
>TRBV6-4|TRBJ2-1|.|.
CASSATSGTKQFF
TGTGCCAGCAGTGCCACTTCCGGGACGAAGCAGTTCTTC
>TRBV28|TRBJ2-5|.|.
CASSLRGVQGVYETQYF
TGTGCCAGCAGTTTACGGGGGGTACAGGGGGTTTACGAGACCCAGTACTTC
>TRBV5-1|TRBJ1-2|.|.
CASSIVPGPNYGYTF
TGCGCCAGCAGCATCGTACCGGGACCCAACTATGGCTACACCTTC
>TRBV30|TRBJ2-4|.|.
CAWSGRTTTYF
TGTGCCTGGAGTGGGCGGACAACGACTTACTTC
>TRBV5-4|TRBJ2-5|TRBD2|.
CASSFPGTSGTKTQYF
TGTGCCAGCAGCTTCCCCGGGACTAGCGGGACAAAGACCCAGTACTTC
>TRBV11-2|TRBJ2-5|.|.
CASSFSAGQETQYF
TGTGCCAGCAGCTTTAGTGCGGGACAAGAGACCCAGTACTTC
>TRBV5-1|TRBJ2-3|.|.
CASSPELGNTQYF
TGCGCCAGCAGCCCCGAGCTGGGGAATACGCAGTATTTT
>TRBV7-9|TRBJ1-5|.|.
CASSPGTLNQPQHF
TGTGCCAGCAGCCCTGGGACGCTAAATCAGCCCCAGCATTTT
>TRBV18|TRBJ1-2|TRBD1|.
CASSPGTGGRLNYGYTF
TGTGCCAGCTCACCAGGGACAGGGGGCCGGCTCAACTATGGCTACACCTTC
>TRBV9|TRBJ2-3|TRBD1|.
CASSARATGGTDTQYF
TGTGCCAGCAGCGCCCGTGCGACAGGGGGCACAGATACGCAGTATTTT
>TRBV6-5|TRBJ1-2|.|.
CASSYSYRIANYGYTF
TGTGCCAGCAGTTACTCGTACAGGATTGCTAACTATGGCTACACCTTC